The clone carrying this T cell receptor (beta chain) was seen just once. Its target is unknown. This entry comes from a study of shared clonotypes between healthy human individuals. Study findings and constraints: Rarefaction showed that sequencing of sorted subsets was incomplete (despite large depth). Among several donors, about 4.6% of naive CD4 clonotypes were found in common.

Per sorted-subset replicate PCR, input was approximately 0.2 ug DNA, representing some 30,000 T cell genomes. This table comes from immunoSEQ multiplex PCR, and its TCRdb copy is limited to in-frame clones, with some not included. The sample includes some 2 million clones, 85% to 95% seen only once; the top ten take 0.1% to 0.15%. Germline loops: CDR1 SEHNR, CDR2 FQNEAQ (reference sequence). With 3 bases removed from V and 4 bases from J, the gap between germline ends came to 15 bases. The CDR3 loop spans 15 amino acids. Sequenced material: naive CD4+ T cells sorted from blood. Subset noted: CD45RA+ positively selected. J is TRBJ1-1 and V is TRBV7-9; D is possibly TRBD1 (5 bases). The sequence was obtained from a man younger than 35 in good health. The CDR3 spells CASSLGRASSTEAFF. The CDR3 bases are TGTGCCAGCAGCTTGGGCAGGGCTAGTTCCACTGAAGCTTTCTTT.